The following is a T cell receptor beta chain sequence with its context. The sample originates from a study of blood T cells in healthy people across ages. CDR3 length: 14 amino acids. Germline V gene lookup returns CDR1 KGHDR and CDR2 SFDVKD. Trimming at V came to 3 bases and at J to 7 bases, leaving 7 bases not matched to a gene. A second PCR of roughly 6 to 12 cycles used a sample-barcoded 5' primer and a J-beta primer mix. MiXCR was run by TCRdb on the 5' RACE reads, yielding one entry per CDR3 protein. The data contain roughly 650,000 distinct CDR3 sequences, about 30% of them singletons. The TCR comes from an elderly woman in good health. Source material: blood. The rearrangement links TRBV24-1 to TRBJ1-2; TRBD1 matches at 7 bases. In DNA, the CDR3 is TGTGCCACCAGTGATCCGGGACAGTCGGGTGGCTACACCTTC. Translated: CATSDPGQSGGYTF.